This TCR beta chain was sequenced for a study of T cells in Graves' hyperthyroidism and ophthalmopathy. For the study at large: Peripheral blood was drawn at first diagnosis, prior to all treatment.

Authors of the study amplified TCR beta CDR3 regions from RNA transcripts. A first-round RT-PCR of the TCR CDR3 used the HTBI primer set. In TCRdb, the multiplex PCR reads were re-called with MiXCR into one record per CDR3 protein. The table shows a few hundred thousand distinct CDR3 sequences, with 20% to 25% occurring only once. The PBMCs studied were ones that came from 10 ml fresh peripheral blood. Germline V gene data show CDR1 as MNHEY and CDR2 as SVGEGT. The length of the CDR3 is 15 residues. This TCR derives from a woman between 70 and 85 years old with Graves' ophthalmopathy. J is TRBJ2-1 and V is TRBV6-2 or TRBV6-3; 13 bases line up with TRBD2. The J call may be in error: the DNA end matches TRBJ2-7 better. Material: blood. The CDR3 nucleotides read TGTGCCAGCTGGACTAGCGGGAGCTCCTACAATGAGCAGTACTTC. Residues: CASWTSGSSYNEQYF.